The 13 T cell receptor beta chains below come from one sample, sequenced in a study of T cell repertoires in cytomegalovirus infection. TCRdb ran MiXCR on the reads and lists one entry per CDR3 protein. The table records under 350,000 distinct CDR3 sequences, about 9.1% of them present only once. The sequencing sample was made of PBMCs. The receptors come from a human donor in good health (CMV status not recorded). Some clones in this sample may be carry-over from other donors' samples.

The chain couples TRBV14 to TRBJ2-1; D perhaps matches TRBD2 (5 bases). V was trimmed by 1 base and J by 10 bases, leaving 14 bases between them. This CDR3 region has 14 residues. The germline V gene has CDR1 SGHDN and CDR2 FVKESK. The CDR3: CASSQALAASEQFF. As DNA, the CDR3 is TGTGCCAGCAGCCAAGCACTGGCGGCTAGCGAGCAGTTCTTC.

This rearrangement joins TRBV4-1 to TRBJ2-1; possibly TRBD1 or TRBD2 for D (5 bases each). V was clipped by 0 bases and J by 3 bases, with 9 bases between them. CDR1 and CDR2 from the germline V gene are MGHRA and YSYEKL. This CDR3 contains 15 residues. The CDR3 loop is CASSQEEGIYNEQFF. The CDR3 DNA is TGCGCCAGCAGCCAAGAAGAGGGGATCTACAATGAGCAGTTCTTC.

This clonotype was seen many times. This chain links TRBV7-9 with TRBJ2-1; no firm D call. Germline assignment: CDR1 SEHNR and CDR2 FQNEAQ (reference sequence). Trimming left V 3 bases short and J 6 bases short, with 6 bases between. The CDR3 extends over 12 amino acids. CDR3 residues: CASSLTGNEQFF. The CDR3 DNA follows: TGTGCCAGCAGCTTGACGGGCAATGAGCAGTTCTTC.

This clonotype occurred many times. In DNA form, the CDR3 reads TGTGCCAGCAGGACAGCGGGGGACAATCAGCCCCAGCATTTT. This gives the protein CASRTAGDNQPQHF. V usage is TRBV27 and J usage is TRBJ1-5; D is possibly TRBD1 (5 bases). Per the germline V gene, CDR1 is MNHEY and CDR2 is SMNVEV (reference sequence). The CDR3 has 14 amino acids. The ends were cut back, 6 bases at V and 3 bases at J, with 12 bases in the middle.

The V gene is TRBV3-1, the J gene TRBJ1-1, with D unresolved. Between the trimmed V and J ends, which lost 3 bases and 6 bases, there was a span of 14 bases. CDR1 and CDR2 (germline): LGHDT, YNNKEL (reference sequence). CDR3 length: 14 amino acids. In nucleotides, the CDR3 is TGTGCCAGCAGCCAGGATCTTTACGGCTCTGAAGCTTTCTTT. It encodes CASSQDLYGSEAFF.

This clonotype has a count of ten or more. This chain links TRBV20-1 with TRBJ1-1; TRBD1 might be the D (6 bases). This CDR3 comprises 15 residues. Looked up from germline, CDR1 is DFQATT and CDR2 is SNEGSKA (reference sequence). V shed 2 bases and J shed 1 base, with 14 bases lying between them. The DNA of the CDR3 is TGCAGTGCTAGATCCGGGGGGGGGCGGAACACTGAAGCTTTCTTT. Protein: CSARSGGGRNTEAFF.

This clonotype was picked up a small number of times. The genes are TRBV29-1 and TRBJ1-5, with a possible D match to TRBD1 (6 bases). Trimming removed 4 bases at V and 3 bases at J, with 16 bases between. Looked up from germline, CDR1 is SQVTM and CDR2 is ANQGSEA. The CDR3 sequence is 15 residues long. The CDR3 DNA sequence: TGCAGCGTTGTTGACAGGATTGGGACCAATCAGCCCCAGCATTTT. Protein: CSVVDRIGTNQPQHF.

This clonotype was counted ten times or more. CDR3 sequence: CASSYVPQFPYNEQFF. In nucleotides, the CDR3 is TGTGCCAGCAGTTATGTCCCCCAATTCCCCTACAATGAGCAGTTCTTC. The rearrangement uses TRBV6-2 or TRBV6-3 and TRBJ2-1; D unclear. V was shortened by 3 bases and J by 2 bases, with 14 bases between the two germline ends. Germline V gene data show CDR1 as MNHEY and CDR2 as SVGEGT. The CDR3 consists of 16 residues.

CDR3 amino acids: CSARTAEGFGNSPLHF. CDR3 nucleotides: TGCAGTGCTAGAACGGCGGAGGGTTTCGGGAATTCACCCCTCCACTTT. The V gene is TRBV20-1, the J gene TRBJ1-6, with D hard to call. Trimming cost V 2 bases and J 7 bases, with 18 bases left between them. The CDR3 contains 16 residues. Germline CDR1 and CDR2: DFQATT and SNEGSKA (reference sequence).

Ten or more counts support this clonotype. J is TRBJ2-7 and V is TRBV7-2; the D gene is possibly TRBD2 (7 bases). The CDR3 sequence is 15 residues long. The germline CDR1 and CDR2 sequences are SGHTA and FQGNSA. The V and J ends lost 3 bases and 4 bases respectively, with 16 bases between them. The CDR3 sequence is CASSLGGGAGYEQYV. The DNA for the CDR3 is TGTGCCAGCAGCTTGGGGGGGGGGGCGGGGTACGAGCAGTACGTC.

This clonotype occurred many times. The chain employs TRBV7-8 and TRBJ2-1, with D perhaps TRBD1 (5 bases). Per germline, CDR1 SGHVS and CDR2 FQNEAQ. Trimming cost V 5 bases and J 5 bases, with 10 bases left between them. The CDR3 contains 13 residues. The CDR3: CASSITRDNEQFF. CDR3 coding DNA: TGTGCCAGCAGCATTACCAGGGACAATGAGCAGTTCTTC.

For this clonotype: Sequence at one end of the junction differs from germline and may be a read error. The chain employs TRBV20-1 and TRBJ2-1; 11 nucleotides align to TRBD2. The CDR3 consists of 16 residues. Germline loops: CDR1 DFQATT, CDR2 SNEGSKA (reference sequence). In DNA form, the CDR3 reads TGCAGTGCCAGAGATCCTAGCGGGGGGACACACAATGAGCAGTTCTTC. This gives the protein CSARDPSGGTHNEQFF.

As for this clonotype: A clone one base away is much larger, so this may be a read error. The chain has TRBV20-1 and TRBJ1-5; D uncertain. Germline V gene data show CDR1 as DFQATT and CDR2 as SNEGSKA (reference sequence). V lost 3 bases and J 3 bases, leaving 15 bases between the germline ends. The CDR3 has 15 residues. This CDR3 reads CSASNEVQNNQPQHF. In DNA form, the CDR3 reads TGCAGTGCTAGTAACGAGGTACAGAACAATCAGCCCCAGCATTTT.